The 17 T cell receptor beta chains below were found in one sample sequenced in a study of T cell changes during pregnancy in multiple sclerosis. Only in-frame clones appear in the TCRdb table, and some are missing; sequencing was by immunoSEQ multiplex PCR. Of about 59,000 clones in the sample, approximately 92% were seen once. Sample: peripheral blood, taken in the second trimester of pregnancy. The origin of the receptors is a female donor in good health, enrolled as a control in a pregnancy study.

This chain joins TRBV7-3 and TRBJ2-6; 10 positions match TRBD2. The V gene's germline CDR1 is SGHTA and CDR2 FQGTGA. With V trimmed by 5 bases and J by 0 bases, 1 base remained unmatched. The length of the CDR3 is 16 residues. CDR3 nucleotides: TGTGCCAGCAGCCGGACTAGCGGCTCTGGGGCCAACGTCCTGACTTTC. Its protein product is CASSRTSGSGANVLTF.

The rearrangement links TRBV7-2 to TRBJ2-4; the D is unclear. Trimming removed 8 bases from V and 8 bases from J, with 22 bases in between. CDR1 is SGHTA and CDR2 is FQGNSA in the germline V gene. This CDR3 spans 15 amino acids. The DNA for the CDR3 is TGTGCCAGCCTCGACCCTTATGGCGGCAATCACATTCAGTACTTC. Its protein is CASLDPYGGNHIQYF.

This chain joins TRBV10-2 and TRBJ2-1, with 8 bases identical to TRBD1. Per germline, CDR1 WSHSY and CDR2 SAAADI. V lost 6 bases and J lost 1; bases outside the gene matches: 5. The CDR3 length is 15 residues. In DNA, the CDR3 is TGCGCCAGCAGCACCGGGACAGGTTCCTACAATGAGCAGTTCTTC. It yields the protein CASSTGTGSYNEQFF.

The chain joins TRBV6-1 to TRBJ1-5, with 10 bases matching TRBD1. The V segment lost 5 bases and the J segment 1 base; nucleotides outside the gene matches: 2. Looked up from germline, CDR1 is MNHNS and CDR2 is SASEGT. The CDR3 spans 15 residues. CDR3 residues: CASSQGQGSNQPQHF. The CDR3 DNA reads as TGTGCCAGCAGTCAGGGACAGGGGAGCAATCAGCCCCAGCATTTT.

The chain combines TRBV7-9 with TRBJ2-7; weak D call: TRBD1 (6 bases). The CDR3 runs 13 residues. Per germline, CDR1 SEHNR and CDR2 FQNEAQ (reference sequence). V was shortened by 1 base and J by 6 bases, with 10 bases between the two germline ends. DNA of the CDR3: TGTGCCAGCAGCTTAGGGACAGTCAGCGAGCAGTACTTC. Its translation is CASSLGTVSEQYF. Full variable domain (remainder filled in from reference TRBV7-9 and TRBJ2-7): DTGVSQNPRHKITKRGQNVTFRCDPISEHNRLYWYRQTLGQGPEFLTYFQNEAQLEKSRLLSDRFSAERPKGSFSTLEIQRTEQGDSAMYLCASSLGTVSEQYFGPGTRLTVT.

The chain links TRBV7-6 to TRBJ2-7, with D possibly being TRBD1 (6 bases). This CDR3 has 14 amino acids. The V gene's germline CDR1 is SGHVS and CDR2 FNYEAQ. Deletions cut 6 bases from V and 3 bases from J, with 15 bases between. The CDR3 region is CASSSGPGDYEQYF. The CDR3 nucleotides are TGTGCCAGCAGTTCTGGCCCAGGGGACTACGAGCAGTACTTC.

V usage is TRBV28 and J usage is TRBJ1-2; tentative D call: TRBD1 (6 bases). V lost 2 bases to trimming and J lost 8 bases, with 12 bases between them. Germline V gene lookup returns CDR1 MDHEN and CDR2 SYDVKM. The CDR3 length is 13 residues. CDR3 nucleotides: TGTGCCAGCAGTTTAAGGGCAGGGGAAGGCTACACCTTC. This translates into CASSLRAGEGYTF.

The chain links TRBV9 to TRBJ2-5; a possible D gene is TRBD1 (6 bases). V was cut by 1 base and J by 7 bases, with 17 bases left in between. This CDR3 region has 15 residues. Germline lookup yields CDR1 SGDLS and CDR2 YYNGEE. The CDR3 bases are TGTGCCAGCAGCGTACGGACAGAGGGGGTGGGGACCCAGTACTTC. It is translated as CASSVRTEGVGTQYF.

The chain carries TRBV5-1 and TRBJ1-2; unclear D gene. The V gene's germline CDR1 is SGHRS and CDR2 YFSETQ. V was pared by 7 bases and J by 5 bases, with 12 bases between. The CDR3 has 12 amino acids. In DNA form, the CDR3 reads TGCGCCAGCTCCGGTCGGGAATATGGCTACACCTTC. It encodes CASSGREYGYTF.

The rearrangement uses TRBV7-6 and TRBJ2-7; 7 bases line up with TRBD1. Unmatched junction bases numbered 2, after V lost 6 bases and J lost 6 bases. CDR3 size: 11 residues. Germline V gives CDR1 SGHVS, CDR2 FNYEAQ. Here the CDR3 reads CASSTGAEQYF. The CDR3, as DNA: TGTGCCAGCAGTACAGGGGCCGAGCAGTACTTC.

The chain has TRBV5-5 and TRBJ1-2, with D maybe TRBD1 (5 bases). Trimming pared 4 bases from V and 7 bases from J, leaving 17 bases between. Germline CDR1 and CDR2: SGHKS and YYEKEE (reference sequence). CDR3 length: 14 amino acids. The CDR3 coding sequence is TGTGCCAGCAGCCCGATGGGGCTTGTCGGTGGCTACACCTTC. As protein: CASSPMGLVGGYTF.

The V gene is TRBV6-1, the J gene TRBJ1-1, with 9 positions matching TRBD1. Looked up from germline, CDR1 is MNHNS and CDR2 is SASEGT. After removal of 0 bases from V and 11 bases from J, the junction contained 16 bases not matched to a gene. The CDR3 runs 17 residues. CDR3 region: CASSEAYWGQGLLTAFF. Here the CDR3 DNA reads TGTGCCAGCAGTGAAGCTTACTGGGGACAGGGCCTGCTAACGGCTTTCTTT.

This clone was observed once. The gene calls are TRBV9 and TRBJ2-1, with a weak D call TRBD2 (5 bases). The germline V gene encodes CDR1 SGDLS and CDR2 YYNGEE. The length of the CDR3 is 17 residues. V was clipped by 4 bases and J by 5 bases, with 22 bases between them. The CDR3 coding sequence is TGTGCCAGCAGCCCTTACCCCCTACTAGATGGGGACAATGAGCAGTTCTTC. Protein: CASSPYPLLDGDNEQFF.

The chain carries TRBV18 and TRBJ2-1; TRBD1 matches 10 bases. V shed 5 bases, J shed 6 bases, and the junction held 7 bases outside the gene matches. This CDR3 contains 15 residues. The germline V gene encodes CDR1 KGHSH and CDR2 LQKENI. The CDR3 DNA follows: TGTGCCAGCTCAACGGGACAGGGGAAAGGCAATGAGCAGTTCTTC. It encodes CASSTGQGKGNEQFF.

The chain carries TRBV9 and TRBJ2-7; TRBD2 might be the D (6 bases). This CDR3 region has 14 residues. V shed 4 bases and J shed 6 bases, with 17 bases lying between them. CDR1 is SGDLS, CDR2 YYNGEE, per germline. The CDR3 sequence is CASSKRGRDSEQYF. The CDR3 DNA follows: TGTGCCAGCAGCAAGCGCGGAAGGGACTCCGAGCAGTACTTC.

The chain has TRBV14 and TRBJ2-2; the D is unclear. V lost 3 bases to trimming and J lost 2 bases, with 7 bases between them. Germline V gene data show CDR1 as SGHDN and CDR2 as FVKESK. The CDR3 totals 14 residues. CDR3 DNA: TGTGCCAGCAGCCAGTCGTTAAACACCGGGGAGCTGTTTTTT. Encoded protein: CASSQSLNTGELFF.

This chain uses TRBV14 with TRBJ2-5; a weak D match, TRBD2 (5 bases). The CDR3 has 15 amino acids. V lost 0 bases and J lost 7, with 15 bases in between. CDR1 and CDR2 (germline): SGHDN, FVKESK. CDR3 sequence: CASSQERRRGGTQYF. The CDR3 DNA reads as TGTGCCAGCAGCCAAGAAAGGAGACGAGGAGGGACCCAGTACTTC.